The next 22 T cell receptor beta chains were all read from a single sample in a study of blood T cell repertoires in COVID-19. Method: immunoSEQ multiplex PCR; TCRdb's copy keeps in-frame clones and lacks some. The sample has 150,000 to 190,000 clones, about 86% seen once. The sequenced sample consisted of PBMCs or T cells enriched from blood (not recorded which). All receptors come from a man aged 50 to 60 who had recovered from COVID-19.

CDR3 sequence (DNA): TGTGCCAGCAGTTGGGACAGGCGTGAGGTTTCGTCGGGCTACGAGCAGTACTTC. It encodes CASSWDRREVSSGYEQYF. J is TRBJ2-7 and V is TRBV6-2 or TRBV6-3, with 8 positions matching TRBD1. V trimming: 4 bases; J trimming: 3 bases; junction bases outside the gene matches: 17. Germline-derived CDR1 and CDR2 are MNHEY and SVGEGT. The CDR3 runs to 18 residues.

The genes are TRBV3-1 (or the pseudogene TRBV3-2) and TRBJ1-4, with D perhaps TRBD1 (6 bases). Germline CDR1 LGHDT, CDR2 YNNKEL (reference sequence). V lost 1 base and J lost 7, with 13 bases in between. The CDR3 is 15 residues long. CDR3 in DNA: TGTGCCAGCAGCCAAGGGTCGGGGGGCAGTGAAAAACTGTTTTTT. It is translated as CASSQGSGGSEKLFF.

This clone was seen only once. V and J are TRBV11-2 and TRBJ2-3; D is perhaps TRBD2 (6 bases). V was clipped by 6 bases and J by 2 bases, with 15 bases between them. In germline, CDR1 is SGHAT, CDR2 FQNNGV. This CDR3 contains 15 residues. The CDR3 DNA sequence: TGTGCCAGCAGGCTTGAACGGGGGACCACAGATACGCAGTATTTT. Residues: CASRLERGTTDTQYF.

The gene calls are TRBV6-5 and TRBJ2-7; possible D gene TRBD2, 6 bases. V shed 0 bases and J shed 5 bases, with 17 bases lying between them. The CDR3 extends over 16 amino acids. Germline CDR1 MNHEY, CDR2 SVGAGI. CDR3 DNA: TGTGCCAGCAGTTACTCGACCGCGGGAATGAGGCACGAGCAGTACTTC. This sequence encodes CASSYSTAGMRHEQYF.

CDR3 sequence: CSVEIGTGGLGETQYF. The CDR3 bases are TGCAGCGTTGAGATTGGGACAGGGGGCCTTGGGGAGACCCAGTACTTC. This sequence joins TRBV29-1 and TRBJ2-5; 12 bases are shared with TRBD1. Germline V gene lookup returns CDR1 SQVTM and CDR2 ANQGSEA. V shed 3 bases, J shed 5 bases, and the junction held 10 bases outside the gene matches. This CDR3 spans 16 amino acids.

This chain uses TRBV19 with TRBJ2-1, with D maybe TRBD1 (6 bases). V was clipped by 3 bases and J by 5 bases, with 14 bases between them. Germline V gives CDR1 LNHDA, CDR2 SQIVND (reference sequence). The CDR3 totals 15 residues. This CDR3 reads CASSIGTGRNNEQFF. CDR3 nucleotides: TGTGCCAGTAGTATTGGTACAGGGAGAAACAATGAGCAGTTCTTC.

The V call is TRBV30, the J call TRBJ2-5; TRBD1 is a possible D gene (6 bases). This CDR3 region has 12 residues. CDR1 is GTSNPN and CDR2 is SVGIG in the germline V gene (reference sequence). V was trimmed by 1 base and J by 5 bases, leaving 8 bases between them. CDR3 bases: TGTGCCTGGAGTGGGACAGTGGAGACCCAGTACTTC. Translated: CAWSGTVETQYF.

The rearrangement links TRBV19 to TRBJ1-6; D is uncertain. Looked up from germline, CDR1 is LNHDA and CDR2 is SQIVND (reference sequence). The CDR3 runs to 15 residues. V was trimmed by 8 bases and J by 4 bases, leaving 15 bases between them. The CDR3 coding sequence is TGTGCCAGTGACGGAGGGCCAGCTTATAATTCACCCCTCCACTTT. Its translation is CASDGGPAYNSPLHF. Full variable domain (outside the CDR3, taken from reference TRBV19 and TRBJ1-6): DGGITQSPKYLFRKEGQNVTLSCEQNLNHDAMYWYRQDPGQGLRLIYYSQIVNDFQKGDIAEGYSVSREKKESFPLTVTSAQKNPTAFYLCASDGGPAYNSPLHFGNGTRLTVT.

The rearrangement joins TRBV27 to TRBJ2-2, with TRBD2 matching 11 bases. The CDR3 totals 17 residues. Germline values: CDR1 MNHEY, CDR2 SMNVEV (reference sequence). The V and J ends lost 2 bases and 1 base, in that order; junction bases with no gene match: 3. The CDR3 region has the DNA TGTGCCAGCAGTTTAATAACTAGCGGGGGGAACACCGGGGAGCTGTTTTTT. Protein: CASSLITSGGNTGELFF.

The CDR3 nucleotides are TGTGCCACCAGGAAGGGGGAATCTAATGAAAAACTGTTTTTT. Its protein is CATRKGESNEKLFF. This chain connects TRBV15 to TRBJ1-4, with D possibly TRBD1 on 6 matching bases. V was clipped by 6 bases and J by 3 bases, with 11 bases between them. This CDR3 has 14 residues. The germline V gene has CDR1 LNHNV and CDR2 YYDKDF (reference sequence).

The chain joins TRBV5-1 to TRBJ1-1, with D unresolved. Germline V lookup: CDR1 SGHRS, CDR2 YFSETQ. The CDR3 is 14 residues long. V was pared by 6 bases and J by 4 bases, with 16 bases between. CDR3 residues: CASTLGSGPTEAFF. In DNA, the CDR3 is TGCGCCAGCACCCTTGGGTCAGGCCCCACTGAAGCTTTCTTT.

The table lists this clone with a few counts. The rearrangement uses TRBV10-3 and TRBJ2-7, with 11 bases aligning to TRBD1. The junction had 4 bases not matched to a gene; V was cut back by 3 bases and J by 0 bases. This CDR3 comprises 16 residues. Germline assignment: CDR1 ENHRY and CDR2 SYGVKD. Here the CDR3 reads CAISDKGTGGSYEQYF. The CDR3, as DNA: TGTGCCATCAGTGATAAAGGGACAGGGGGCTCCTACGAGCAGTACTTC.

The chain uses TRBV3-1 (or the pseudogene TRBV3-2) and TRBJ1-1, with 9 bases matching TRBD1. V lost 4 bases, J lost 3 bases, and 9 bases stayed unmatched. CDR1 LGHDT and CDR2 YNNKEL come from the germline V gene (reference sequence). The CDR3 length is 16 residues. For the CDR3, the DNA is TGTGCCAGCAGCCCCAAGACAGGGGGAGTGTACACTGAAGCTTTCTTT. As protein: CASSPKTGGVYTEAFF.

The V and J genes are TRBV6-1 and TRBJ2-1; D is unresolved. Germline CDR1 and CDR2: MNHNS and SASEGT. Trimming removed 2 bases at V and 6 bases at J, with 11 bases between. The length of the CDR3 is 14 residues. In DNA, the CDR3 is TGTGCCAGCAGTGAATCTAGGCTCCGCAATGAGCAGTTCTTC. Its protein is CASSESRLRNEQFF.

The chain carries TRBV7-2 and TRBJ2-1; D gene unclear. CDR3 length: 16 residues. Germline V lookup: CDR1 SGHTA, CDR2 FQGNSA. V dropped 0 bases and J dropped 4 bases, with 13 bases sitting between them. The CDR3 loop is CASSLALTVLYNEQFF. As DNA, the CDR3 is TGTGCCAGCAGCTTAGCGCTAACAGTTCTTTACAATGAGCAGTTCTTC.

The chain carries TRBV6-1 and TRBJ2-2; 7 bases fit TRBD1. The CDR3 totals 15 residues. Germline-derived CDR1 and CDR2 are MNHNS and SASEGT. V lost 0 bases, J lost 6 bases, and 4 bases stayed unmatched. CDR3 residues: CASSEALGTAGELFF. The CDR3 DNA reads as TGTGCCAGCAGTGAAGCGTTGGGGACAGCCGGGGAGCTGTTTTTT.

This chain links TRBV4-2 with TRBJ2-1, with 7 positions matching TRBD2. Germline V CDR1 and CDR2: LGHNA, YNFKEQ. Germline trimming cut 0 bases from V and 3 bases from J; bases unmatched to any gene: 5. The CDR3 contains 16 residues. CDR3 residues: CASSQEAGGGYNEQFF. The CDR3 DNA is TGTGCCAGCAGCCAAGAGGCGGGCGGGGGCTACAATGAGCAGTTCTTC.

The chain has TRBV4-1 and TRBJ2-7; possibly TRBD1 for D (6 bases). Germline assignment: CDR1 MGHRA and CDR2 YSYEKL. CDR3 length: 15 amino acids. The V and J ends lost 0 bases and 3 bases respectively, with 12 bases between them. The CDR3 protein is CASSQDPGVFYEQYF. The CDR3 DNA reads TGCGCCAGCAGCCAAGATCCAGGGGTCTTCTACGAGCAGTACTTC.

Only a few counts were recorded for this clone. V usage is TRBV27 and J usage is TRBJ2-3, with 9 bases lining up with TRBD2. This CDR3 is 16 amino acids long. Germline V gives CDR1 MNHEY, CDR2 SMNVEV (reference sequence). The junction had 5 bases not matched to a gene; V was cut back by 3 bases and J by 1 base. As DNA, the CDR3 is TGTGCCAGCAGTTTGGGCCTAGCGGGGCGCACAGATACGCAGTATTTT. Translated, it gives CASSLGLAGRTDTQYF.

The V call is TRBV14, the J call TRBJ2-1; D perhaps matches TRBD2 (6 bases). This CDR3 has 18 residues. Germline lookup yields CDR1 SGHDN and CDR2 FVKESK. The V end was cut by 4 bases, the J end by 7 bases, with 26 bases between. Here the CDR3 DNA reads TGTGCCAGCAGCCCGAGGTTGGGAGGACGGGGGTTTCGAAATGAGCAGTTCTTC. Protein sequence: CASSPRLGGRGFRNEQFF. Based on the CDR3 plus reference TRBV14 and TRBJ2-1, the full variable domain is EAGVTQFPSHSVIEKGQTVTLRCDPISGHDNLYWYRRVMGKEIKFLLHFVKESKQDESGMPNNRFLAERTGGTYSTLKVQPAELEDSGVYFCASSPRLGGRGFRNEQFFGPGTRLTVL.

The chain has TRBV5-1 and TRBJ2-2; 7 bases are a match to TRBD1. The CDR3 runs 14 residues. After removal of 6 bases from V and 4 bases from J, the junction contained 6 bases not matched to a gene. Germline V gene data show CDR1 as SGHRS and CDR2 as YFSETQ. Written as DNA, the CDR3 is TGCGCCAGCAACCGACAGGGCTCCACCGGGGAGCTGTTTTTT. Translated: CASNRQGSTGELFF.

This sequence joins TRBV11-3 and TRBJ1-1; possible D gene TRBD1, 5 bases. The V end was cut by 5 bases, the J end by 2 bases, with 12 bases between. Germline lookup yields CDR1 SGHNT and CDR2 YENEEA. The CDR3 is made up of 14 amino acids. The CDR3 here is CASSRETVNTEAFF. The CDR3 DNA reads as TGTGCCAGCAGCCGGGAGACAGTTAACACTGAAGCTTTCTTT.